Listed below are T cell receptor beta chains from one sample, sequenced in a study of early T cells in non-severe SARS-CoV-2 infection. One entry per CDR3 protein, called by TCRdb with MiXCR from the 5' RACE reads. The sample has fewer than 80,000 distinct CDR3 sequences; roughly an eighth are singletons. Material for sequencing was whole blood. The receptors were gathered from an adult who was a healthcare worker with PCR-confirmed SARS-CoV-2 infection or an uninfected control (not recorded which). Both conserved end residues are part of each CDR3. D genes are given only for firm matches. Size values are once, few and many counts, or a class for expanded clones, and some rows have none.

J gene | D gene | clone size | V gene | CDR3 DNA | CDR3 protein
TRBJ2-5 | - | - | TRBV20-1 | TGCAGTGCCCTTAGGGGAGGACGCCAAGAGACCCAGTACTTC | CSALRGGRQETQYF
TRBJ2-3 | TRBD2 | few | TRBV24-1 | TGTGCCACCAGTGATCCCGGGACTAGCGGAGATACGCAGTATTTT | CATSDPGTSGDTQYF
TRBJ1-1 | - | few | TRBV18 | TGTGCCAGCTCACCCACAGGGAGGACTGAAGCTTTCTTT | CASSPTGRTEAFF
TRBJ2-1 | TRBD1 | many | TRBV13 | TGTGCCAGCAGCATCCCTCTAGGGGACAGGGGGTACAATGAGCAGTTCTTC | CASSIPLGDRGYNEQFF
TRBJ1-3 | - | few | TRBV3-1 | TGTGCCAGCAGCCCAAAGTGGACAGCTGGAAACACCATATATTTT | CASSPKWTAGNTIYF
TRBJ2-3 | TRBD2 | many | TRBV12-3/TRBV12-4 | TGTGCCAGCAGTTCCGGGCTAGCGGGAGCAGATACGCAGTATTTT | CASSSGLAGADTQYF
TRBJ1-6 | - | - | TRBV3-1 | TGTGCCAGCAGCCAAGGTCAGACAACTTCACCCCTCCACTTT | CASSQGQTTSPLHF
TRBJ2-1 | TRBD2 | - | TRBV4-2 | TGTGCCAGCAGCCAAGATCCCAGCGGGAGTGCCTACAATGAGCAGTTCTTC | CASSQDPSGSAYNEQFF
TRBJ2-1 | TRBD2 | - | TRBV10-3 | TGTGCCATCAGGGAAGGACTAGCGGGAGGTGGGCATGAGCAGTTCTTC | CAIREGLAGGGHEQFF
TRBJ2-7 | TRBD1 | few | TRBV12-3/TRBV12-4 | TGTGCCAGCAGTACCGGGACAGGGGGCTTGAGCTCCTACGAGCAGTACTTC | CASSTGTGGLSSYEQYF
TRBJ2-2 | - | - | TRBV6-6 | TGTGCCAGCAGTCCCTACGGGGTCGGGGAGCTGTTTTTT | CASSPYGVGELFF
TRBJ2-4 | TRBD1 | few | TRBV14 | TGTGCCAGCAGCTCTTCAGGGGGCATTCAGTACTTC | CASSSSGGIQYF